This T cell receptor (beta chain) derives from a study of shared clonotypes between healthy human individuals. Germline V gene lookup returns CDR1 MDHEN and CDR2 SYDVKM. The J segment lost 3 bases and the V segment lost 8 bases, leaving 11 bases of the junction unmatched. The CDR3 spans 17 residues. This clone appeared a single time. Its target is unknown. General study results and limits: The sharing of 4.5% to 5.5% of naive CD4 clonotypes was seen across several donors. Naive subsets generally had larger estimated richness than memory subsets.

Here immunoSEQ multiplex PCR was the method, and the copy in TCRdb shows in-frame clones only, minus some. The sample lists about 710,000 clones; roughly 72% were seen once. J is TRBJ2-6 and V is TRBV28; 9 positions match TRBD1. Sample: memory CD4+ T cells sorted from blood. Subset denoted: CD45RA-negative fraction. The source of this sequence is a woman in her twenties or thirties in good health. The DNA for the CDR3 is TGTGCCAGCTTCCCCGAGACAGGGGGATATGGGGCCAACGTCCTGACTTTC. Translated, it gives CASFPETGGYGANVLTF.